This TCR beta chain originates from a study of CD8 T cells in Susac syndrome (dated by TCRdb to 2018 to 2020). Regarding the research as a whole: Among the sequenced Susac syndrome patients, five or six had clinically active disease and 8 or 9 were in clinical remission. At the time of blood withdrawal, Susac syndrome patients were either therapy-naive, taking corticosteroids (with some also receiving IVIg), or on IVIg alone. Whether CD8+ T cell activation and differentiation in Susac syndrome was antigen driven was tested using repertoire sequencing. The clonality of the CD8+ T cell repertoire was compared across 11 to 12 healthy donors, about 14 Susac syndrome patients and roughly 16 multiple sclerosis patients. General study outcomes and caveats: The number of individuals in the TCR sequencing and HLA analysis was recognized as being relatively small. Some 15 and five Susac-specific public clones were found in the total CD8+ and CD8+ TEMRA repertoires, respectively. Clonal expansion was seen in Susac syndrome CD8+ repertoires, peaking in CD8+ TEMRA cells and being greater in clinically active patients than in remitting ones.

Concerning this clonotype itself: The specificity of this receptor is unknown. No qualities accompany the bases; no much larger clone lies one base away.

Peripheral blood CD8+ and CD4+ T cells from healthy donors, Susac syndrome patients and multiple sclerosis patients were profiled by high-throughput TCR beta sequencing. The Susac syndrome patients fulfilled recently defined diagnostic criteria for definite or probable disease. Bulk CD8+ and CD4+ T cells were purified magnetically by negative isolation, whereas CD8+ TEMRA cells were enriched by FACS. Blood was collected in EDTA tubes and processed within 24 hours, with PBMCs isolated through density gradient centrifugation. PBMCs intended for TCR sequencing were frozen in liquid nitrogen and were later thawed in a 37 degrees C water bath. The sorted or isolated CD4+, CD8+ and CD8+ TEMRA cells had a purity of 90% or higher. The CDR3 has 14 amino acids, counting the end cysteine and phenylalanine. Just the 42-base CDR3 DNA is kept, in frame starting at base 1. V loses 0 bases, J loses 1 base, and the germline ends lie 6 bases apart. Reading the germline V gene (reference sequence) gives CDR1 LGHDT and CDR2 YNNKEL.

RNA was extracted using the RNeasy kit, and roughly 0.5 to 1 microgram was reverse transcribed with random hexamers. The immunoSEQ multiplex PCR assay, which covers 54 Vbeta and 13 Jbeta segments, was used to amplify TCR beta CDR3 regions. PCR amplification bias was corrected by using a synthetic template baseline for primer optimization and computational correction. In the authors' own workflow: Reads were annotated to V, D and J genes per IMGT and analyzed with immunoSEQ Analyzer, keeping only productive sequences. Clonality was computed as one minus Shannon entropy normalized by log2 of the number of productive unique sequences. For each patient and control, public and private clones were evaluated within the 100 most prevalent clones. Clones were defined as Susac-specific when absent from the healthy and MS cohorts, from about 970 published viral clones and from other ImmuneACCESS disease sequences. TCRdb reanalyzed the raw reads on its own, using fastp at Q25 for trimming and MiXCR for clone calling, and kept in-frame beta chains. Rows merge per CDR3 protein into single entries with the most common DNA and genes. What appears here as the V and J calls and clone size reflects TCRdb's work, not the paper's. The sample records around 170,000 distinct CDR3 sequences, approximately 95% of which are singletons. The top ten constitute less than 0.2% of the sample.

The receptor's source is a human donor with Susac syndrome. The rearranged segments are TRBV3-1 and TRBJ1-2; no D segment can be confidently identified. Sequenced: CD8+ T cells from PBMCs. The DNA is TGTGCCAGCAGCCAAGATCTCGGTAACTATGGCTACACCTTC. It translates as CASSQDLGNYGYTF.